The 11 T cell receptor beta chains below come from one sample, sequenced in a study of OX40 agonist ivuxolimab in advanced cancers. Using immunoSEQ multiplex PCR, the repertoire was profiled, and TCRdb retains in-frame clones only, with some absent. Found here are some 86,000 clones, about 94% of them singletons; the top ten hold over 8.5%. Specimen: CD4+ or CD8+ T cells sorted from blood, collected in a trial of the OX40 agonist ivuxolimab. These receptors were collected from an adult with an advanced solid tumor such as melanoma, head and neck, liver or kidney cancer.

This chain uses TRBV4-2 with TRBJ2-7; 7 nucleotides line up with TRBD1. V shed 1 base, J shed 4 bases, and the junction held 7 bases outside the gene matches. The CDR3 has 15 amino acids. Germline lookup yields CDR1 LGHNA and CDR2 YNFKEQ. The CDR3 region has the DNA TGTGCCAGCAGCCAAGCCCTCGGGACAGCGTACGAGCAGTACTTC. Translation: CASSQALGTAYEQYF.

V is TRBV28 and J is TRBJ2-7; the D gene is possibly TRBD2 (5 bases). V dropped 6 bases and J dropped 3 bases, with 18 bases sitting between them. The V gene's germline CDR1 is MDHEN and CDR2 SYDVKM. CDR3 length: 15 residues. CDR3 sequence: CASSLGRGISYEQYF. In DNA form, the CDR3 reads TGTGCCAGCAGCCTGGGCCGGGGTATCAGCTACGAGCAGTACTTC.

The chain carries TRBV28 and TRBJ1-5; 8 positions agree with TRBD1. J gave up 9 bases and V 3 bases, and 1 base lay outside the gene matches. The CDR3 length is 12 residues. Germline lookup yields CDR1 MDHEN and CDR2 SYDVKM. CDR3 bases: TGTGCCAGCAGTTTCCAGGGGGCGCCCCAGCATTTT. Protein sequence: CASSFQGAPQHF.

The J gene is TRBJ1-1, the V gene TRBV5-4; no reliable D call. This CDR3 contains 12 residues. Trimming stripped 3 bases from V and 6 bases from J, with 9 bases between. Germline-derived CDR1 and CDR2 are SGHNT and YYREEE (reference sequence). In DNA, the CDR3 is TGTGCCAGCAGCTGGGAGGGTGCTGAAGCTTTCTTT. Encoded protein: CASSWEGAEAFF.

CDR3 residues: CASSLESRTFSYEQYF. CDR3 in DNA: TGCGCCAGCAGCTTGGAGTCACGGACCTTCTCCTACGAGCAGTACTTC. The V and J genes are TRBV5-1 and TRBJ2-7; D gene ambiguous. V dropped 0 bases and J dropped 0 bases, with 13 bases sitting between them. The CDR3 contains 16 residues. Germline V gene lookup returns CDR1 SGHRS and CDR2 YFSETQ. The full variable domain, completed using reference TRBV5-1 and TRBJ2-7, is KAGVTQTPRYLIKTRGQQVTLSCSPISGHRSVSWYQQTPGQGLQFLFEYFSETQRNKGNFPGRFSGRQFSNSRSEMNVSTLELGDSALYLCASSLESRTFSYEQYFGPGTRLTVT.

This chain connects TRBV19 to TRBJ2-1; D ambiguous. CDR1 is LNHDA and CDR2 is SQIVND in the germline V gene (reference sequence). Trimming took off 5 bases at V and 0 bases at J, with 8 bases between the two ends. CDR3 size: 14 residues. CDR3 residues: CASSAQLSYNEQFF. CDR3 in DNA: TGTGCCAGTAGTGCACAGCTCTCCTACAATGAGCAGTTCTTC.

The gene calls are TRBV7-9 and TRBJ2-1, with 7 bases that match TRBD2. There are 17 residues in the CDR3. The V gene's germline CDR1 is SEHNR and CDR2 FQNEAQ (reference sequence). The V segment lost 8 bases and the J segment 5 bases; nucleotides outside the gene matches: 18. The CDR3 spells CASATTKAGTINNEQFF. The CDR3 coding sequence is TGTGCCAGCGCCACAACCAAAGCCGGGACTATAAACAATGAGCAGTTCTTC.

This chain connects TRBV5-6 to TRBJ1-5; D unresolved. There are 15 residues in the CDR3. Germline CDR1 is SGHDT and CDR2 is YYEEEE. V dropped 4 bases and J dropped 3 bases, with 14 bases sitting between them. CDR3 amino acids: CASSLGQDHNQPQHF. The CDR3 DNA follows: TGTGCCAGCAGCCTTGGGCAGGACCACAATCAGCCCCAGCATTTT.

This sequence joins TRBV7-8 and TRBJ1-1; no reliable D call. The V end was cut by 0 bases, the J end by 0 bases, with 8 bases between. This CDR3 region has 15 residues. Germline V gene data show CDR1 as SGHVS and CDR2 as FQNEAQ. CDR3: CASSLARHMNTEAFF. CDR3 in DNA: TGTGCCAGCAGCTTAGCTCGCCACATGAACACTGAAGCTTTCTTT.

V usage is TRBV5-1 and J usage is TRBJ2-3, with a weak D call TRBD2 (5 bases). Germline V CDR1 and CDR2: SGHRS, YFSETQ. This CDR3 has 14 residues. V was shortened by 1 base and J by 4 bases, with 10 bases between the two germline ends. CDR3 protein: CASSLWASSDTQYF. As DNA, the CDR3 is TGCGCCAGCAGCTTGTGGGCTAGCTCAGATACGCAGTATTTT.

The rearrangement uses TRBV9 and TRBJ2-6; 9 bases are a match to TRBD1. Germline CDR1 is SGDLS and CDR2 is YYNGEE. The CDR3 runs to 20 residues. Trimming removed 2 bases from V and 3 bases from J; junction bases left unmatched: 15. The CDR3 bases are TGTGCCAGCAGCGTCCCCCGGGACAGGGCCACATTTTTTGGGGCCAACGTCCTGACTTTC. Its translation is CASSVPRDRATFFGANVLTF.